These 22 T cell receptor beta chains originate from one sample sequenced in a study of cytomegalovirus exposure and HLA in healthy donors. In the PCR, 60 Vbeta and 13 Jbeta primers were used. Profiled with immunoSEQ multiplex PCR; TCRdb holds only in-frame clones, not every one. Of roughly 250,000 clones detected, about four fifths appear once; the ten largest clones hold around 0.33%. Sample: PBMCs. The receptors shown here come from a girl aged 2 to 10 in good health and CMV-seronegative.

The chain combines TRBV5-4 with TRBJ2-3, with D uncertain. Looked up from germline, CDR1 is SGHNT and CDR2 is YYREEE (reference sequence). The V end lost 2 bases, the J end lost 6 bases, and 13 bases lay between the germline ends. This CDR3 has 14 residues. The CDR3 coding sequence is TGTGCCAGCAGCTTTTCCGGCGGATCTGATACGCAGTATTTT. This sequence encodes CASSFSGGSDTQYF.

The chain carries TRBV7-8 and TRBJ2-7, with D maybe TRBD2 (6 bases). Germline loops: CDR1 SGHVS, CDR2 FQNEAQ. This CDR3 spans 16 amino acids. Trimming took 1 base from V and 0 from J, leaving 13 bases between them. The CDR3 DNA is TGTGCCAGCAGCTTAGAGGTGGGAGGACTCTCCTACGAGCAGTACTTC. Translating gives CASSLEVGGLSYEQYF. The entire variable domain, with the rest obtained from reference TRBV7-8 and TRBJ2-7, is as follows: GAGVSQSPRYKVAKRGQDVALRCDPISGHVSLFWYQQALGQGPEFLTYFQNEAQLDKSGLPSDRFFAERPEGSVSTLKIQRTQQEDSAVYLCASSLEVGGLSYEQYFGPGTRLTVT.

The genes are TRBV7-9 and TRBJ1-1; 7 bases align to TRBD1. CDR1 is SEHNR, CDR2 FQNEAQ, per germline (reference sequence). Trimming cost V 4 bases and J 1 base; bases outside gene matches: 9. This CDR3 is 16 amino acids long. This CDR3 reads CASSSSRDRGNTEAFF. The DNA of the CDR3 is TGTGCCAGCAGCTCGTCCCGGGACAGAGGGAACACTGAAGCTTTCTTT.

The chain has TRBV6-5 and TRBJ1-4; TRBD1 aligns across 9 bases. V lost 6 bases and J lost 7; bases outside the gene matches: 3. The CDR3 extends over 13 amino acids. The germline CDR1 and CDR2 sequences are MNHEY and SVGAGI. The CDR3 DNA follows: TGTGCCAGCAGACAGGGGGCGGTTGAAAAACTGTTTTTT. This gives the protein CASRQGAVEKLFF.

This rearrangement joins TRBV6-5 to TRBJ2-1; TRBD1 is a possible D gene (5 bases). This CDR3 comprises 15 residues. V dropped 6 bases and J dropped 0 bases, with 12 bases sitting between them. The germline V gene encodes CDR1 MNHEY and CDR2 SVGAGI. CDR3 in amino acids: CASSRDSTSYNEQFF. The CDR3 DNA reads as TGTGCCAGCAGCAGAGACAGTACCTCCTACAATGAGCAGTTCTTC.

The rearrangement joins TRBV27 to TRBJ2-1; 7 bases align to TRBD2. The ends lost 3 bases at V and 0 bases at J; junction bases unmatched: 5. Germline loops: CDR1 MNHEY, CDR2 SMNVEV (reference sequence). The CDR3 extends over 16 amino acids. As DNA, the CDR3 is TGTGCCAGCAGTTTTTCTCGCGGGAGCTCCTACAATGAGCAGTTCTTC. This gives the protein CASSFSRGSSYNEQFF.

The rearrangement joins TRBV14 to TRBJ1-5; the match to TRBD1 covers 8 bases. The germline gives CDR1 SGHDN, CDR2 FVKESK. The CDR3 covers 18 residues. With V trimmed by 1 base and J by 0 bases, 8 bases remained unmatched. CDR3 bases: TGTGCCAGCAGCCAAGCACAGGGGGAAAAATATAGCAATCAGCCCCAGCATTTT. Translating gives CASSQAQGEKYSNQPQHF.

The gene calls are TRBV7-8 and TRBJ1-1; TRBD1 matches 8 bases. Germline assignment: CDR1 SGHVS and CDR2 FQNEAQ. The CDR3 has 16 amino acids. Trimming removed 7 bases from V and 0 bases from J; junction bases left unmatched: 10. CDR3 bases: TGTGCCAGCACGAAGGGGACAGGAGGCCTGAACACTGAAGCTTTCTTT. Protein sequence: CASTKGTGGLNTEAFF.

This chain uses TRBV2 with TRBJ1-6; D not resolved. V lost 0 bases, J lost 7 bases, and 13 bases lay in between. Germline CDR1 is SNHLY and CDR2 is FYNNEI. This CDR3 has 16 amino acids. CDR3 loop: CASSEANRRRNSPLHF. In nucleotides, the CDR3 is TGTGCCAGCAGTGAAGCGAATCGCAGAAGAAATTCACCCCTCCACTTT.

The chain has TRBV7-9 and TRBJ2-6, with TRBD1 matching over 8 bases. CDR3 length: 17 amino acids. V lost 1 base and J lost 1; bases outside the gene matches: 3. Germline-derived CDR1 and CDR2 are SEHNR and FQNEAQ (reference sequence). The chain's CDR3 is CASSLVNRGSGANVLTF. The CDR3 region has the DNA TGTGCCAGCAGCTTAGTTAACAGGGGGTCTGGGGCCAACGTCCTGACTTTC.

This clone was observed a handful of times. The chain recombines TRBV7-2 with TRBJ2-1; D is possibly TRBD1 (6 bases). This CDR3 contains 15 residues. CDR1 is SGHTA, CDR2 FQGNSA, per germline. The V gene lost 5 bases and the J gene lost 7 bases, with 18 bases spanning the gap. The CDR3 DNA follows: TGTGCCAGCAGCCCTCACTCCGGGCAGGGGAATGAGCAGTTCTTC. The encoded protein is CASSPHSGQGNEQFF.

CDR3 sequence (DNA): TGTGCCTGGAGCCCCCGGGGTGGGGCAGATACGCAGTATTTT. This translates into CAWSPRGGADTQYF. V is TRBV30 and J is TRBJ2-3, with D maybe TRBD2 (5 bases). Germline CDR1 reads GTSNPN; CDR2 reads SVGIG (reference sequence). Trimming left V 3 bases short and J 4 bases short, with 14 bases between. The CDR3 has 14 amino acids.

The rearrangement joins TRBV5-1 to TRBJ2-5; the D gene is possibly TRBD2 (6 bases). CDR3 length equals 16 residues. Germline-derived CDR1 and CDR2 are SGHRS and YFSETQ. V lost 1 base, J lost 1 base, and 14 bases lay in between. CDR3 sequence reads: CASSLQGGAIQETQYF. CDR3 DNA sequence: TGCGCCAGCAGCTTGCAAGGCGGGGCCATCCAAGAGACCCAGTACTTC.

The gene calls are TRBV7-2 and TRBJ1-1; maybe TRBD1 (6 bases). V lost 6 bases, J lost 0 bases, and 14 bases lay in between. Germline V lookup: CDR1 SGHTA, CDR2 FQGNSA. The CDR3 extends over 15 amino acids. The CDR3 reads CASSFAGTMNTEAFF. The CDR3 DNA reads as TGTGCCAGCAGTTTCGCCGGGACAATGAACACTGAAGCTTTCTTT.

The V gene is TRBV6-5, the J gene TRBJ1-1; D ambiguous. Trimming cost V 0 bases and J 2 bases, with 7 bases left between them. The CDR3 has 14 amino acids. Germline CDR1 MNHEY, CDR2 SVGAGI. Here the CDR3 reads CASSYSDTNTEAFF. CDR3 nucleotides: TGTGCCAGCAGTTACTCCGACACTAACACTGAAGCTTTCTTT.

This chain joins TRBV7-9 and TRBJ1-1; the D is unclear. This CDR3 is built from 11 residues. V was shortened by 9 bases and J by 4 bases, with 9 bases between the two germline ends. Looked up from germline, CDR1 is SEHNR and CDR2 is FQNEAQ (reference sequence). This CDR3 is CASTIGTEAFF. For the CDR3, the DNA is TGTGCCAGTACGATCGGCACTGAAGCTTTCTTT.

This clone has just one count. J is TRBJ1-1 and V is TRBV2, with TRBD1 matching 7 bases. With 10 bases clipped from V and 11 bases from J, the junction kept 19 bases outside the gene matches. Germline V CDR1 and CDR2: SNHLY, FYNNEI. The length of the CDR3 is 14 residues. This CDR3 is CATTEGQGDVWAFF. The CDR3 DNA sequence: TGTGCCACCACGGAGGGGCAGGGGGACGTTTGGGCTTTCTTT.

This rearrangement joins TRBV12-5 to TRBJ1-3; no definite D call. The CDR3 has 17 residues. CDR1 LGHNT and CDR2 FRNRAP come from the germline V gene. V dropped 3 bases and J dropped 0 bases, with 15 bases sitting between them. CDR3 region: CASGFLLDSSSGNTIYF. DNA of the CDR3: TGTGCTAGTGGTTTCCTACTAGACTCGAGCTCTGGAAACACCATATATTTT.

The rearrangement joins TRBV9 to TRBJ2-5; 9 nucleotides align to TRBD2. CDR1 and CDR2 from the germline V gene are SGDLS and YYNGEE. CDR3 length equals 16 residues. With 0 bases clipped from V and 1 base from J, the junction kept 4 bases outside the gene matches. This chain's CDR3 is CASSVVPAGGQETQYF. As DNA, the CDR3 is TGTGCCAGCAGCGTAGTCCCAGCGGGGGGCCAAGAGACCCAGTACTTC.

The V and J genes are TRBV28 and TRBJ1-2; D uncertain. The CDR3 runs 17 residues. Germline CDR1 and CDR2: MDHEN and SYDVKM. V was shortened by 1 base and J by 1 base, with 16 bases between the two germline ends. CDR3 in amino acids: CASSLSRGPSLNYGYTF. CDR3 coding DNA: TGTGCCAGCAGTTTATCCCGTGGGCCCAGCCTTAACTATGGCTACACCTTC.

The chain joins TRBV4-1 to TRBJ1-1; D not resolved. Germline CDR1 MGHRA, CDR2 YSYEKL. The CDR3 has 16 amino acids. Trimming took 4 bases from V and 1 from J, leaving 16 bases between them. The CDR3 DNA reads TGCGCCAGCAGCCGACGAGGCGGCAGTGAGAACACTGAAGCTTTCTTT. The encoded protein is CASSRRGGSENTEAFF.

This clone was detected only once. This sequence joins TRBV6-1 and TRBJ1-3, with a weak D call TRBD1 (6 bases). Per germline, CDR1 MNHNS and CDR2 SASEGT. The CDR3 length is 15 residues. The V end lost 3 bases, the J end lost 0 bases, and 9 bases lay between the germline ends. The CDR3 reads CASSEGAFSGNTIYF. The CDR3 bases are TGTGCCAGCAGTGAGGGGGCCTTCTCTGGAAACACCATATATTTT.